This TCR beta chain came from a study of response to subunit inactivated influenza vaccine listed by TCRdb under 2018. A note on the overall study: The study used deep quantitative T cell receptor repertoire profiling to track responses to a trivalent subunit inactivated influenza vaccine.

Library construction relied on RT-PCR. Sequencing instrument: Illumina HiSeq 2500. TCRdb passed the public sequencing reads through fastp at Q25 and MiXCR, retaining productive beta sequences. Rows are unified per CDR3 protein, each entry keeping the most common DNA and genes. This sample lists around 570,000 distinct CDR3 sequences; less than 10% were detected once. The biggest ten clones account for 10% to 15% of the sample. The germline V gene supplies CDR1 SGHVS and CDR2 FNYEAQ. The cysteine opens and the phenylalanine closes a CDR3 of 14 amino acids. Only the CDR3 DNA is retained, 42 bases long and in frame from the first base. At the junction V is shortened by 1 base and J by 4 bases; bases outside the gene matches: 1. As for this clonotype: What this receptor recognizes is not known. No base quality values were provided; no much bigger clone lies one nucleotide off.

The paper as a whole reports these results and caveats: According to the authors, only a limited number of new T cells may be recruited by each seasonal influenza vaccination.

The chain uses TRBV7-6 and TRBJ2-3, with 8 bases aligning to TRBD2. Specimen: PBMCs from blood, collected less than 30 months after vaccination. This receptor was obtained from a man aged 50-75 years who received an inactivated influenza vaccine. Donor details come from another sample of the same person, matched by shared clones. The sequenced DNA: TGTGCCAGCAGCTTAGGACTAGCGCCAGATACGCAGTATTTT. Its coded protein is CASSLGLAPDTQYF.